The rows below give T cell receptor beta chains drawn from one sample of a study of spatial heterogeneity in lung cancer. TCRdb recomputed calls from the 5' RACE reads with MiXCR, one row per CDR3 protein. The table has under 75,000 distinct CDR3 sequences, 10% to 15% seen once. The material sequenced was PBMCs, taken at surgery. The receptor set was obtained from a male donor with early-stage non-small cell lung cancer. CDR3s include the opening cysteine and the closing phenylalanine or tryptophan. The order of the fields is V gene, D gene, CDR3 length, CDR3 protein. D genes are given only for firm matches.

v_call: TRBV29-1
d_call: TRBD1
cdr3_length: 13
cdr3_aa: CSVRDRNNSPLHF

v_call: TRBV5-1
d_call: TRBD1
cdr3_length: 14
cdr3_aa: CASSGRTGTYEQYF

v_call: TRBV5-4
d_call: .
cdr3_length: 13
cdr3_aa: CASSLRGAPPVHF

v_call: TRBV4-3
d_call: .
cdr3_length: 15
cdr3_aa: CASSQDLNGERGYTF

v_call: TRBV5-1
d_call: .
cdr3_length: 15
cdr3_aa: CASRPRPGYNQPQHF

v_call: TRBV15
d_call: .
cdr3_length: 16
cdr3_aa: CATSRDLAGSNQPQHF

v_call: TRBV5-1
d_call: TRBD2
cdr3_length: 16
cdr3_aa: CASSGRTSGDTGELFF

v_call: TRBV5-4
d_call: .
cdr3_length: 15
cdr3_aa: CASSLYTGNTGELFF

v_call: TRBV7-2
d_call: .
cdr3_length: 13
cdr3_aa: CASSSWTQETQYF

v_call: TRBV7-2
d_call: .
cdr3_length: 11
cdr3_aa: CASSLGEGQFF

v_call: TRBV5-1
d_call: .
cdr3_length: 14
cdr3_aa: CASSNLQGTGELFF

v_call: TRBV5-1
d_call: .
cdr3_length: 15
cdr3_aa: CASSLAWKQGDTQYF

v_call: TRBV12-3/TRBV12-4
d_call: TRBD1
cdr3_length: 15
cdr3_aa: CASSSGQGWNQPQHF

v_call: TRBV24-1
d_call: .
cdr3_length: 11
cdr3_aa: CATSQGSWAFF

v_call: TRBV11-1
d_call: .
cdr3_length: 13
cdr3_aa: CAGGPSLRTEAFF

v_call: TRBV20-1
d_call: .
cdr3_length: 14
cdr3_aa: CSARDQGMNTEAFF

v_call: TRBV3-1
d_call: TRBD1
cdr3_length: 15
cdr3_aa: CASSQRGPRAGTQYF

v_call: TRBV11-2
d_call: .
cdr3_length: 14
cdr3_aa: CASSFVRAQETQYF

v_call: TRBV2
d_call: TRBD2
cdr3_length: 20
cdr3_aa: CASSEWNLAGAWTSYNEQFF

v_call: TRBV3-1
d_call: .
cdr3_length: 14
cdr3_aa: CASSQGQVNTEAFF

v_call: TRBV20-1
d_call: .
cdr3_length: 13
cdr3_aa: CSASHGGNQPQHF

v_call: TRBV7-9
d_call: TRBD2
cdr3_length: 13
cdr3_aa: CASRSSGRETQYF

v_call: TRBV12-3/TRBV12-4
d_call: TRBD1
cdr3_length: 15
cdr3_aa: CATSGGTGQNSPLHF

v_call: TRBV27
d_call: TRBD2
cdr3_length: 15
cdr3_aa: CASSLLSGSSDTQYF

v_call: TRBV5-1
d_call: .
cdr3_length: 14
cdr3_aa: CASSGDASRLEKFF

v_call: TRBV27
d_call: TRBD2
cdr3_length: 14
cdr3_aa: CASSRLAFSYEQYF

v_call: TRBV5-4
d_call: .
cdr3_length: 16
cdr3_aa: CASSPRGGLMNTEAFF